The clone carrying this TCR beta chain has only one observation. Antigen specificity is unknown. The record originates from a study of cytomegalovirus exposure and HLA in healthy donors. General study points: Trimming of TCR beta V- and J-genes showed a link, identified in a later analysis, to a missense DCLRE1C variant.

CDR1 is SNHLY, CDR2 FYNNEI, per germline. The CDR3 covers 16 residues. V was clipped by 4 bases and J by 0 bases; unmatched bases: 5. Primers for the PCR totalled 60 Vbeta and 13 Jbeta. TCRdb's copy holds only in-frame clones and misses some; the assay was immunoSEQ multiplex PCR. The table lists roughly 140,000 clones, 70% of them singletons. Sequenced input: PBMCs. The V call is TRBV2, the J call TRBJ1-5; TRBD1 aligns across 8 bases. The TCR sequence derives from a woman in her twenties or thirties in good health and CMV-seronegative. The CDR3 region has the DNA TGTGCCAGCAGTGGGGCAGGGGGCTATAGCAATCAGCCCCAGCATTTT. It specifies CASSGAGGYSNQPQHF.